This T cell receptor (beta chain) was captured in a study of T-cell memory formation after mild COVID-19. At the level of the study: The study found TCR clusters largely donor specific.

This CDR3 region has 17 residues. Germline lookup yields CDR1 MGHDK and CDR2 SYGVNS. Trimming cost V 4 bases and J 0 bases, with 17 bases left between them. General study findings and limits: For contracting clones, CD4+ ones sat mainly in CM and EM, CD8+ in EMRA. Pre-infection memory harbored some responding clones, suggesting cross-reactive memory joined.

Comment on this clonotype: The antigen remains undetermined.

cDNA libraries for TCR alpha and TCR beta, carrying sample barcodes and UMIs, came from 5'RACE with constant-segment primers. TCRdb re-derived calls from the 5' RACE reads in MiXCR, one entry per CDR3 protein. The sample yields 470,000 or so distinct CDR3 sequences, about 23% seen once. The sequence was obtained from an adult woman who had mild COVID-19 (a few samples of this study predate the infection). Cell type and time point are not known. The V call is TRBV25-1, the J call TRBJ2-3; maybe TRBD1 (5 bases). Material: PBMCs or a T cell subset sorted from them (not recorded which). The CDR3 region is CASSAPLTERSTDTQYF. CDR3 sequence (DNA): TGTGCCAGCAGTGCGCCCCTGACAGAGCGTAGCACAGATACGCAGTATTTT.